This TCR beta chain was identified in a study of T cells in Graves' hyperthyroidism and ophthalmopathy. Findings and caveats of the study: The model foresaw ophthalmopathy a median roughly 6.3 months prior to onset. Expanded thyroid clonotypes (above 0.001) were mostly also found in blood.

This clonotype was observed at least ten times. Its antigen is unknown. Patients counted as stable if ophthalmopathy did not develop within 18 months. Diagnosing involved the use of clinical symptoms, serum thyroxine and TRAb, thyroid ultrasound and orbital computed tomography. TCR beta CDR3 regions were amplified from RNA transcripts. The study used the HTBI primer set for a first-round RT-PCR of the TCR CDR3. TCRdb re-derived calls from the multiplex PCR reads in MiXCR, one entry per CDR3 protein. The sample has more than 600,000 distinct CDR3 sequences; around 17% are singletons. The sample consisted of blood. This clonotype originated in a young man with Graves' hyperthyroidism.

CDR3 bases: TGTGCCAGCAGCTGGGACAGGGATCCCGGGGAGCTGTTTTTT. Protein product: CASSWDRDPGELFF. V is TRBV11-3 and J is TRBJ2-2, with 9 bases lining up with TRBD1. The junction had 3 bases not matched to a gene; V was cut back by 4 bases and J by 6 bases. Per germline, CDR1 SGHNT and CDR2 YENEEA. CDR3 size: 14 residues.